One and the same sample provided the 22 T cell receptor beta chains below, sequenced in a study of blood T cells in healthy people across ages. PCR was performed a second time for about 7 to 12 cycles using a sample-barcoded 5' primer and a J-beta primer mix. Each CDR3 protein is one row after TCRdb ran MiXCR on the 5' RACE reads. The sample has approximately 770,000 distinct CDR3 sequences; about three fifths are singletons. The sequenced material came from blood. These receptors came from a man aged 25-40 years in good health.

The J gene is TRBJ1-2, the V gene TRBV4-2, with a tentative D call TRBD1 (6 bases). Per germline, CDR1 LGHNA and CDR2 YNFKEQ. The V end was cut by 0 bases, the J end by 4 bases, with 12 bases between. The CDR3 has 15 residues. CDR3 nucleotide sequence: TGTGCCAGCAGCCAAGACACAGGGTTGGGCTATGGCTACACCTTC. It translates to CASSQDTGLGYGYTF.

The V call is TRBV20-1, the J call TRBJ2-3; D remains ambiguous. The CDR3 has 12 residues. Trimming removed 3 bases from V and 4 bases from J, with 8 bases in between. The germline V gene encodes CDR1 DFQATT and CDR2 SNEGSKA (reference sequence). CDR3 nucleotides: TGCAGTGCTAGGATAAGGCCAGATACGCAGTATTTT. It translates to CSARIRPDTQYF.

The chain employs TRBV7-2 and TRBJ2-3; perhaps TRBD2 as D (6 bases). Looked up from germline, CDR1 is SGHTA and CDR2 is FQGNSA. The CDR3 contains 16 residues. V was clipped by 5 bases and J by 6 bases, with 21 bases between them. The CDR3 reads CASSTGSGGSLDTQYF. CDR3 sequence (DNA): TGTGCCAGCAGCACCGGTTCTGGAGGGAGTTTGGATACGCAGTATTTT.

This clonotype was counted a single time. The chain carries TRBV6-2 or TRBV6-3 and TRBJ2-5, with unresolved D. There are 14 residues in the CDR3. The germline CDR1 and CDR2 sequences are MNHEY and SVGEGT. The V end was cut by 11 bases, the J end by 1 base, with 17 bases between. CDR3 sequence reads: CAGTSGSTQETQYF. The CDR3 nucleotides read TGTGCCGGCACCTCGGGCAGTACCCAAGAGACCCAGTACTTC.

The J gene is TRBJ1-2, the V gene TRBV20-1; maybe TRBD1 (6 bases). There are 18 residues in the CDR3. Trimming removed 0 bases at V and 3 bases at J, with 23 bases between. CDR1 and CDR2 (germline): DFQATT, SNEGSKA (reference sequence). The CDR3 DNA sequence: TGCAGTGCTAGAGATCAATTATCTCGACAGGAGCTTCACTATGGCTACACCTTC. As protein: CSARDQLSRQELHYGYTF.

The gene calls are TRBV29-1 and TRBJ2-1; TRBD2 matches 11 bases. The CDR3 extends over 20 amino acids. Per germline, CDR1 SQVTM and CDR2 ANQGSEA. V lost 7 bases to trimming and J lost 6 bases; unmatched junction nucleotides: 26. CDR3 sequence (DNA): TGCAGCGCCCGGGACAGGAGGCGTAAGTTAGCGGGAGGGCCGGGCAATGAGCAGTTCTTC. It yields the protein CSARDRRRKLAGGPGNEQFF.

J is TRBJ1-6 and V is TRBV3-1, with D possibly being TRBD1 (6 bases). Trimming removed 3 bases at V and 7 bases at J, with 7 bases between. The CDR3 length is 13 residues. The germline CDR1 and CDR2 sequences are LGHDT and YNNKEL (reference sequence). Here the CDR3 DNA reads TGTGCCAGCAGCCAGGACAGAAATTCACCCCTCCACTTT. Translated: CASSQDRNSPLHF.

The chain carries TRBV11-2 and TRBJ2-3; no firm D call. CDR3 length: 14 residues. Trimming shortened V by 2 bases and J by 6 bases, and 12 bases separated the two germline ends. Germline-derived CDR1 and CDR2 are SGHAT and FQNNGV. CDR3 nucleotides: TGTGCCAGCAGCTTACTTCCGATCGCGGATACGCAGTATTTT. Translated, it gives CASSLLPIADTQYF.

This clonotype was found a few times. The chain uses TRBV19 and TRBJ2-2, with 7 bases lining up with TRBD1. CDR3 size: 14 residues. The germline CDR1 and CDR2 sequences are LNHDA and SQIVND (reference sequence). The junction had 4 bases not matched to a gene; V was cut back by 4 bases and J by 5 bases. DNA for the CDR3: TGTGCCAGTAGTAGGGACAGATGGACCGGGGAGCTGTTTTTT. Translation: CASSRDRWTGELFF.

The genes are TRBV15 and TRBJ1-6; D is perhaps TRBD1 (6 bases). Germline CDR1 and CDR2: LNHNV and YYDKDF (reference sequence). Trimming took 3 bases from V and 10 from J, leaving 16 bases between them. The CDR3 extends over 15 amino acids. The CDR3 loop is CATSSRHTGKSPLHF. The CDR3 DNA is TGTGCCACCAGCAGCCGACATACAGGGAAGTCACCCCTCCACTTT.

J is TRBJ2-4 and V is TRBV14; D gene uncertain. The J call is doubtful: the DNA matches TRBJ2-7 better. The CDR3 extends over 15 amino acids. Germline assignment: CDR1 SGHDN and CDR2 FVKESK. This CDR3 is CASSQRSTNNYEQYF. CDR3 DNA: TGTGCCAGCAGCCAAAGATCCACAAACAACTACGAGCAGTACTTC.

There are many counts of this clonotype. This sequence joins TRBV29-1 and TRBJ2-1; D is undetermined. Germline V gene sequence: CDR1 SQVTM, CDR2 ANQGSEA. The CDR3 is made up of 11 amino acids. V lost 4 bases, J lost 5 bases, and 6 bases lay in between. The CDR3 protein is CSVASNNEQFF. The CDR3 nucleotides are TGCAGCGTTGCGTCGAACAATGAGCAGTTCTTC.

The V call is TRBV20-1, the J call TRBJ2-1; TRBD2 matches 8 bases. The length of the CDR3 is 16 residues. J gave up 7 bases and V 5 bases, and 16 bases lay outside the gene matches. Germline V CDR1 and CDR2: DFQATT, SNEGSKA (reference sequence). The CDR3 region has the DNA TGCAGTGCTTGGACCAGCGGGAGAGCCAGGGGAAATGAGCAGTTCTTC. Translated, it gives CSAWTSGRARGNEQFF.

This clonotype turned up a few times. This chain links TRBV11-2 with TRBJ2-7, with 8 bases matching TRBD2. The CDR3 has 13 amino acids. The germline CDR1 and CDR2 sequences are SGHAT and FQNNGV. CDR3 region: CVCGTGRGVEQYF. The CDR3 nucleotides are TGTGTCTGTGGAACCGGGAGGGGCGTCGAGCAGTACTTC.

This clonotype was picked up many times. The genes are TRBV9 and TRBJ2-1; D is ambiguous. This CDR3 comprises 15 residues. V lost 2 bases and J lost 0, with 9 bases in between. Per the germline V gene, CDR1 is SGDLS and CDR2 is YYNGEE. The CDR3 DNA follows: TGTGCCAGCAGCGTCGGTCCAAGCTCCTACAATGAGCAGTTCTTC. This translates into CASSVGPSSYNEQFF.

This clonotype was detected only a few times. This chain uses TRBV25-1 with TRBJ2-3, with D possibly TRBD1 on 5 matching bases. Germline CDR1 and CDR2: MGHDK and SYGVNS. V lost 2 bases, J lost 1 base, and 10 bases lay in between. This CDR3 region has 15 residues. CDR3 amino acids: CASSEGSGRTDTQYF. CDR3 in DNA: TGTGCCAGCAGTGAAGGTTCAGGGCGCACAGATACGCAGTATTTT.

The CDR3 loop is CASSRDSGIGNYEQYF. DNA of the CDR3: TGCGCCAGCAGCCGAGACTCGGGGATCGGGAACTACGAGCAGTACTTC. The rearrangement links TRBV4-3 to TRBJ2-7; a possible D gene is TRBD2 (5 bases). CDR1 and CDR2 from the germline V gene are LGHNA and YSLEER. This CDR3 region has 16 residues. V was trimmed by 4 bases and J by 3 bases, leaving 19 bases between them.

A few counts support this clonotype. This chain connects TRBV21-1 to TRBJ2-1. TRBV21-1 is classified as a pseudogene. This CDR3 is 17 amino acids long. In DNA form, the CDR3 reads TGTGCCAGCAGCAAAGACCGACGTTTTAGGACCCCCAATGAGCAGTTCTTC. This sequence encodes CASSKDRRFRTPNEQFF.

The chain combines TRBV9 with TRBJ1-1, with 8 bases that match TRBD1. The CDR3 contains 14 residues. Trimming cost V 3 bases and J 5 bases; bases outside gene matches: 6. Germline CDR1 and CDR2: SGDLS and YYNGEE. CDR3: CASSEQGGRTEAFF. The CDR3, as DNA: TGTGCCAGCAGCGAACAGGGGGGGAGAACTGAAGCTTTCTTT.

Written as DNA, the CDR3 is TGCGCCAGCAGCTTGTTGCTAGCGGGAAGGACAGATACGCAGTATTTT. Protein sequence: CASSLLLAGRTDTQYF. The chain uses TRBV5-1 and TRBJ2-3, with 9 bases fitting TRBD2. CDR3 length: 16 residues. V shed 1 base and J 3 bases; nucleotides not matched to a gene: 6. Germline V gene data show CDR1 as SGHRS and CDR2 as YFSETQ.

The chain couples TRBV20-1 to TRBJ1-5; 7 nucleotides match TRBD1. With V trimmed by 3 bases and J by 13 bases, 21 bases remained unmatched. Germline assignment: CDR1 DFQATT and CDR2 SNEGSKA (reference sequence). CDR3 length: 16 amino acids. In nucleotides, the CDR3 is TGCAGTGCTAGGACTACATGCGGGACAGACATTAGATCGCAGCATTTT. Translation gives CSARTTCGTDIRSQHF.

This clonotype was counted between two and nine times. This chain uses TRBV10-3 with TRBJ1-4; D is ambiguous. The CDR3 loop spans 15 amino acids. CDR1 is ENHRY and CDR2 is SYGVKD in the germline V gene. Trimming removed 0 bases at V and 8 bases at J, with 13 bases between. The chain's CDR3 is CAISESPVREEKLFF. DNA for the CDR3: TGTGCCATCAGTGAGTCTCCAGTGAGAGAAGAAAAACTGTTTTTT.